These 23 T cell receptor beta chains share one sample of origin, sequenced in a study of CXCR3-negative and CXCR3-positive naive CD8 T cells. The authors prepared UMI-labeled TRB cDNA libraries by 5' RACE. TCRdb re-called the 5' RACE reads; every CDR3 protein appears as one record, without DNA. The sample table includes fewer than 55,000 distinct CDR3 sequences. Sequencing was performed on naive CXCR3- CD8+ T cells from blood. Subset meaning: CD45RO-CCR7+CD27+CD95- naive CD8+ T cells lacking CXCR3 (TNR3-). The receptors shown here come from a human donor in good health. Some clones in this sample may be carry-over from other donors' samples.

The chain's CDR3 is CASSVGGAAAYEQYF. V gene TRBV9 combines with J gene TRBJ2-7; checking the TCRdb D call of TRBD2 is not possible without DNA. The CDR3 is 15 residues long. Germline CDR1 reads SGDLS; CDR2 reads YYNGEE.

This chain uses TRBV19 with TRBJ1-2. CDR3 length: 13 amino acids. Germline CDR1 and CDR2: LNHDA and SQIVND (reference sequence). The chain's CDR3 is CASSPRTDYGYTF.

This chain uses TRBV5-1 with TRBJ2-7; TCRdb's D call of TRBD1 is untestable without DNA. This CDR3 spans 15 amino acids. Germline lookup yields CDR1 SGHRS and CDR2 YFSETQ. The chain's CDR3 is CASSLVGHGSYEQYF.

The V call is TRBV5-1, the J call TRBJ1-1. The germline V gene has CDR1 SGHRS and CDR2 YFSETQ. The CDR3 spans 15 residues. The chain's CDR3 is CASSFGWGMNTEAFF.

The rearrangement uses TRBV5-8 and TRBJ2-3; with no DNA, the TCRdb D assignment of TRBD1 cannot be verified. CDR3 length: 16 amino acids. Germline V gives CDR1 SGHTS, CDR2 YDEGEE. This CDR3 reads CASSSGQVGSTDTQYF.

CDR3 residues: CASSEYWTGVGTDTQYF. The chain couples TRBV25-1 to TRBJ2-3; the TRBD1 assignment by TCRdb is unverifiable without DNA. The CDR3 is 17 amino acids. Germline CDR1 reads MGHDK; CDR2 reads SYGVNS. The variable domain in full, completed from reference TRBV25-1 and TRBJ2-3, reads EADIYQTPRYLVIGTGKKITLECSQTMGHDKMYWYQQDPGMELHLIHYSYGVNSTEKGDLSSESTVSRIRTEHFPLTLESARPSHTSQYLCASSEYWTGVGTDTQYFGPGTRLTVL.

The chain is built from TRBV19 and TRBJ2-7; TCRdb names TRBD1, which stays unverified in the absence of DNA. CDR3 length: 13 residues. From germline, CDR1 is LNHDA and CDR2 SQIVND (reference sequence). The CDR3 loop is CASSPGKADEQYF.

V is TRBV15 and J is TRBJ2-7. CDR3 size: 12 residues. Per germline, CDR1 LNHNV and CDR2 YYDKDF (reference sequence). The chain's CDR3 is CATSSDSYEQYF.

The chain links TRBV11-2 to TRBJ2-6; TCRdb picks TRBD1, but there is no DNA to check that call. The CDR3 consists of 14 residues. Germline lookup yields CDR1 SGHAT and CDR2 FQNNGV. The CDR3 sequence is CASSPVPGANVLTF.

This chain uses TRBV28 with TRBJ1-4. CDR1 is MDHEN and CDR2 is SYDVKM in the germline V gene. This CDR3 is 15 amino acids long. The CDR3: CASSSLGGEDEKLFF.

The rearrangement uses TRBV6-5 and TRBJ2-2. Per the germline V gene, CDR1 is MNHEY and CDR2 is SVGAGI. The CDR3 consists of 14 residues. CDR3 residues: CASSYSAETGELFF.

The chain carries TRBV4-3 and TRBJ2-1. CDR1 LGHNA and CDR2 YSLEER come from the germline V gene. The CDR3 is 18 amino acids. Here the CDR3 reads CASSQDLASGGPYNEQFF.

The chain has TRBV6-4 and TRBJ2-7; the TCRdb D gene call, TRBD1, has no DNA to confirm it. Germline CDR1 MRHNA, CDR2 SNTAGT. The CDR3 sequence is 14 residues long. The CDR3: CASKPGQGEHEQYF.

This chain uses TRBV14 with TRBJ2-2; checking the TCRdb D call of TRBD1 is not possible without DNA. CDR1 SGHDN and CDR2 FVKESK come from the germline V gene. This CDR3 comprises 15 residues. The CDR3 is CASSQERQYTGELFF.

The chain has TRBV6-1 and TRBJ2-1; TCRdb designates TRBD1, a call that cannot be tested without DNA. Germline V gene lookup returns CDR1 MNHNS and CDR2 SASEGT. The CDR3 is 13 amino acids. The CDR3 sequence is CASKGGVHNEQFF.

The chain combines TRBV7-9 with TRBJ2-7; with no DNA, the TCRdb D assignment of TRBD2 cannot be verified. The CDR3 totals 15 residues. CDR1 SEHNR and CDR2 FQNEAQ come from the germline V gene (reference sequence). The CDR3 loop reads CASSSGVEASDEQYF.

This sequence joins TRBV29-1 and TRBJ2-7; TCRdb's assignment of TRBD2 cannot be checked, as there is no DNA. CDR1 and CDR2 (germline): SQVTM, ANQGSEA. CDR3 size: 13 residues. The CDR3 reads CSVKGLSSYEQYF.

The rearrangement links TRBV6-6 to TRBJ1-2; checking the TCRdb D call of TRBD1 is not possible without DNA. The CDR3 is 15 residues long. Germline V CDR1 and CDR2: MNHNY, SVGAGI (reference sequence). The CDR3 sequence: CASSRGQAGLYGYTF.

The chain combines TRBV7-2 with TRBJ1-2; there is no DNA to check the TCRdb D call of TRBD1. CDR1 and CDR2 (germline): SGHTA, FQGNSA. The CDR3 is 14 residues long. The CDR3 protein is CASSSDTGYYGYTF.

The V gene is TRBV4-1, the J gene TRBJ1-2; the TRBD1 assignment by TCRdb is unverifiable without DNA. The CDR3 runs 13 residues. Per germline, CDR1 MGHRA and CDR2 YSYEKL. The CDR3 spells CASSRFPGDGYTF.

The chain couples TRBV10-2 to TRBJ1-5. The germline gives CDR1 WSHSY, CDR2 SAAADI. The CDR3 runs to 15 residues. This chain's CDR3 is CASSESEGPYEPQHF.

The chain combines TRBV5-1 with TRBJ1-6. This CDR3 region has 13 residues. Germline-derived CDR1 and CDR2 are SGHRS and YFSETQ. The CDR3 sequence: CASSLGTGSPLHF.

The chain combines TRBV15 with TRBJ2-2; checking the TCRdb D call of TRBD1 is not possible without DNA. The CDR3 runs 14 residues. Germline CDR1 reads LNHNV; CDR2 reads YYDKDF (reference sequence). The chain's CDR3 is CATSRDRGTGELFF.